One sample yielded the 8 T cell receptor beta chains listed below, sequenced in a study of beta chain features in type 1 diabetes. TCRB transcripts that were expressed got sequenced, as all of the isolated RNA had been reverse transcribed. Clones were sequenced by immunoSEQ multiplex PCR, and TCRdb holds only the in-frame ones, with some missing. Counted here are some 410,000 clones, over 11% occurring once; the ten biggest clones make up roughly 0.038%. Sequenced sample: naive CD4+ T cells from blood. All receptors come from a man aged 25 to 40 in good health.

The chain couples TRBV5-1 to TRBJ1-4, with no clear D. Between the trimmed V and J ends, which lost 5 bases and 3 bases, there was a span of 8 bases. The CDR3 totals 13 residues. Germline CDR1 and CDR2: SGHRS and YFSETQ. CDR3 sequence: CASREAANEKLFF. The CDR3 DNA follows: TGCGCCAGCAGGGAGGCGGCTAATGAAAAACTGTTTTTT.

Only a few counts were recorded for this clone. The chain recombines TRBV21-1 with TRBJ2-7. TRBV21-1 is reported as a pseudogene. This CDR3 is 13 amino acids long. The CDR3 bases are TGTGCCAGCAGCACGGGGACGGCCTACGAGCAGTACGTC. Amino acid sequence: CASSTGTAYEQYV.

This chain connects TRBV29-1 to TRBJ1-1, with a weak D call TRBD1 (5 bases). Germline CDR1 and CDR2: SQVTM and ANQGSEA. V was shortened by 4 bases and J by 1 base, with 19 bases between the two germline ends. CDR3 size: 16 residues. The CDR3 protein is CSVGPDGGYGNTEAFF. The CDR3 DNA is TGCAGCGTTGGCCCGGACGGGGGGTATGGGAACACTGAAGCTTTCTTT.

The rearrangement uses TRBV29-1 and TRBJ2-7; tentatively, D is TRBD1 (6 bases). Per the germline V gene, CDR1 is SQVTM and CDR2 is ANQGSEA. This CDR3 comprises 13 residues. Trimming cost V 6 bases and J 3 bases, with 15 bases left between them. CDR3 bases: TGCAGCGTACGGAAGGGCAGGGGCTACGAGCAGTACTTC. This codes for CSVRKGRGYEQYF.

The rearrangement uses TRBV7-2 and TRBJ2-5; D is undetermined. This CDR3 spans 14 amino acids. Trimming removed 2 bases from V and 2 bases from J, with 9 bases in between. CDR1 and CDR2 (germline): SGHTA, FQGNSA. CDR3 region: CASSLTKSQETQYF. The CDR3 DNA follows: TGTGCCAGCAGCTTAACAAAGAGTCAAGAGACCCAGTACTTC.

The chain couples TRBV19 to TRBJ2-7; perhaps TRBD1 as D (6 bases). CDR1 LNHDA and CDR2 SQIVND come from the germline V gene (reference sequence). The V and J ends lost 7 bases and 1 base respectively, with 17 bases between them. The CDR3 runs to 15 residues. The CDR3 here is CASTGSIRGSYEQYF. CDR3 in DNA: TGTGCCAGTACGGGTTCCATCAGGGGATCCTACGAGCAGTACTTC.

Points on this clone: Other DNA sequences from this sample encode an identical CDR3 as well. The CDR3 DNA reads as TGTGCCATCAGCGGGACAGCTTCCTACAATGAGCAGTTCTTC. This codes for CAISGTASYNEQFF. The chain joins TRBV10-3 to TRBJ2-1; 7 bases fit TRBD1. Germline CDR1 is ENHRY and CDR2 is SYGVKD. J lost 1 base, V lost 6 bases, and 3 bases had no gene match. The CDR3 spans 14 residues.

The chain combines TRBV29-1 with TRBJ1-5, with D tentatively TRBD1 (5 bases). Trimming cost V 4 bases and J 1 base, with 8 bases left between them. The germline V gene encodes CDR1 SQVTM and CDR2 ANQGSEA. This CDR3 is 13 amino acids long. The chain's CDR3 is CSVGGESNQPQHF. The CDR3 DNA reads as TGCAGCGTTGGAGGGGAAAGCAATCAGCCCCAGCATTTT.